This TCR beta chain was observed in a study of shared clonotypes between healthy human individuals. CD45RO negativity and positive selection for CCR7 defined naive CD8 cells, a population that excluded terminally differentiated effector memory CD45RA+ cells. Per the germline V gene, CDR1 is SNHLY and CDR2 is FYNNEI. The V end lost 10 bases, the J end lost 3 bases, and 10 bases lay between the germline ends. The CDR3 is made up of 11 amino acids. The repertoire was sequenced with immunoSEQ multiplex PCR; TCRdb's copy has only in-frame clones and lacks some. This table has about 820,000 clones, approximately 92% appearing once. The sample holds a few counts of this clone.

The sample consisted of naive CD8+ T cells sorted from blood. The chain has TRBV2 and TRBJ2-7, with a tentative D call TRBD1 (5 bases). This clonotype originated in a man aged 30 to 39 in good health. The CDR3 region is CANKQDYEQYF. The CDR3 region has the DNA TGTGCCAATAAACAGGACTACGAGCAGTACTTC.